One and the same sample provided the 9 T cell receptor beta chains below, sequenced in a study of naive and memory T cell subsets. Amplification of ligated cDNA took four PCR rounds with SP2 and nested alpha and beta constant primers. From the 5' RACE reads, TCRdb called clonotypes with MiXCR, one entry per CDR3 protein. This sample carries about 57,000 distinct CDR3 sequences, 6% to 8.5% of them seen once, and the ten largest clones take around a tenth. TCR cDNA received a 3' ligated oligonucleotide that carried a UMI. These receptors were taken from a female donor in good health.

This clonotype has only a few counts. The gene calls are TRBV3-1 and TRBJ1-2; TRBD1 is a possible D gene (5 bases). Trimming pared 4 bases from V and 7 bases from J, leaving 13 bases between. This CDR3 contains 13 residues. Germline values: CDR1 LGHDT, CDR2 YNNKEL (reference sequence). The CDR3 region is CASSPSVGGGYTF. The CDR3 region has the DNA TGTGCCAGCAGCCCCTCTGTGGGGGGTGGCTACACCTTC.

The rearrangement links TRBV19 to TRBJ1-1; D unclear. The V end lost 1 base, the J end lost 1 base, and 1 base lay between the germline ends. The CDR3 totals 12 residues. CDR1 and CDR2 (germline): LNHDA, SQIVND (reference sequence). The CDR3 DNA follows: TGTGCCAGTAGTATAGGGAACACTGAAGCTTTCTTT. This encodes CASSIGNTEAFF.

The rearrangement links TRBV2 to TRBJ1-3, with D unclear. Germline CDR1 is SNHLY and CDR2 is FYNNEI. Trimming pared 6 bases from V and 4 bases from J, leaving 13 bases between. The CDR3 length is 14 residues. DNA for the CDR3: TGTGCCAGCAGAACGGACTTCAAAGGAAACACCATATATTTT. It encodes CASRTDFKGNTIYF.

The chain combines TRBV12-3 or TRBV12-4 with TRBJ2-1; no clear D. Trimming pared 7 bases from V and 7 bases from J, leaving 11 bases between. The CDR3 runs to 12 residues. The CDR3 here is CASKVNLNEQFF. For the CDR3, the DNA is TGTGCCAGCAAGGTGAATCTGAATGAGCAGTTCTTC.

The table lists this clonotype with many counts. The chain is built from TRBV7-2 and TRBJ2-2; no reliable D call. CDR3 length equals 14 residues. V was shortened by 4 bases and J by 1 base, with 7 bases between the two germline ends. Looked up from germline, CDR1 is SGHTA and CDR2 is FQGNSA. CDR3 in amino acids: CASSSRRNTGELFF. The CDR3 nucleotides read TGTGCCAGCAGCTCCCGACGGAACACCGGGGAGCTGTTTTTT. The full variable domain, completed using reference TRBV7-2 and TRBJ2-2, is GAGVSQSPSNKVTEKGKDVELRCDPISGHTALYWYRQSLGQGLEFLIYFQGNSAPDKSGLPSDRFSAERTGGSVSTLTIQRTQQEDSAVYLCASSSRRNTGELFFGEGSRLTVL.

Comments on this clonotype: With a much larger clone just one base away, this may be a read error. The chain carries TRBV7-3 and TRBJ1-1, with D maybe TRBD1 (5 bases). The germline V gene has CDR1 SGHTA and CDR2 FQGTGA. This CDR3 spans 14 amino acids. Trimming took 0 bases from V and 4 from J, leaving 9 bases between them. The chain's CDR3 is CASSLTRRGTEAFF. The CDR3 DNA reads TGTGCCAGCAGCTTAACGAGGAGGGGCACTGAAGCTTTCTTT.

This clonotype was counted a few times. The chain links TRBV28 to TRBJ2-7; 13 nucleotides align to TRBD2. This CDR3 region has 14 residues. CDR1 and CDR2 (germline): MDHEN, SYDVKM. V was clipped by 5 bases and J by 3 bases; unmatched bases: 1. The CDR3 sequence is CASSTSGGVYEQYF. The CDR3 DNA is TGTGCCAGCAGTACTAGCGGGGGGGTCTACGAGCAGTACTTC.

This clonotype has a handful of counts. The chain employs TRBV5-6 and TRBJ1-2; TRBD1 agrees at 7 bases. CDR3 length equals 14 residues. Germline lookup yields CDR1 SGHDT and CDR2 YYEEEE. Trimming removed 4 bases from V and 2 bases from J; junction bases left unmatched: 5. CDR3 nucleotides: TGTGCCAGCAGCCGGGGACAGTCCAACTATGGCTACACCTTC. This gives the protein CASSRGQSNYGYTF.

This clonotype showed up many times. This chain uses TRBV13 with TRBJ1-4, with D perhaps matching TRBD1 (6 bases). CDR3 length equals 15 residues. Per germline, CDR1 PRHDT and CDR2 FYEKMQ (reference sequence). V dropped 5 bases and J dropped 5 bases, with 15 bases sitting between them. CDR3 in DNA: TGTGCCAGCAGCCCCCGGGACACTGGGAATGAAAAACTGTTTTTT. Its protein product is CASSPRDTGNEKLFF.